Below, 21 T cell receptor beta chains from the same sample are listed, as sequenced in a study of cytomegalovirus exposure and HLA in healthy donors. PCR was performed using 60 Vbeta and 13 Jbeta primers. The method was immunoSEQ multiplex PCR; TCRdb's version includes in-frame clones alone and lacks a portion of them. The sample holds approximately 160,000 clones, 60% to 85% seen once. What was sequenced was PBMCs. The receptors shown here come from a woman aged 45 to 65 in good health and CMV-seropositive.

The chain couples TRBV5-5 to TRBJ2-2; D might be TRBD2 (6 bases). The germline V gene encodes CDR1 SGHKS and CDR2 YYEKEE (reference sequence). Between the trimmed V and J ends, which lost 1 base and 6 bases, there was a span of 7 bases. The CDR3 covers 13 residues. The CDR3 spells CASSLWGAGELFF. The DNA of the CDR3 is TGTGCCAGCAGCTTGTGGGGGGCCGGGGAGCTGTTTTTT.

V is TRBV7-8 and J is TRBJ1-3; possible D gene TRBD1, 5 bases. CDR3 size: 16 residues. Germline V lookup: CDR1 SGHVS, CDR2 FQNEAQ. Trimming shortened V by 3 bases and J by 0 bases, and 12 bases separated the two germline ends. This CDR3 reads CASSLQGSVSGNTIYF. The CDR3 nucleotides read TGTGCCAGCAGCTTGCAGGGTTCCGTCTCTGGAAACACCATATATTTT.

V is TRBV19 and J is TRBJ2-2; 8 bases agree with TRBD2. V lost 1 base and J lost 6; bases outside the gene matches: 4. Germline V gives CDR1 LNHDA, CDR2 SQIVND (reference sequence). CDR3 length equals 15 residues. The CDR3 sequence is CASSIGGLGSGELFF. The CDR3 bases are TGTGCCAGTAGTATAGGGGGACTAGGGTCCGGGGAGCTGTTTTTT.

This chain uses TRBV5-1 with TRBJ2-5; D unresolved. The length of the CDR3 is 13 residues. V shed 0 bases and J shed 5 bases, with 8 bases lying between them. CDR1 and CDR2 from the germline V gene are SGHRS and YFSETQ. The CDR3 DNA follows: TGCGCCAGCAGCTTGGCCCCTAGGGAGACCCAGTACTTC. Residues: CASSLAPRETQYF.

This chain uses TRBV7-9 with TRBJ1-1; unclear D gene. Germline CDR1 reads SEHNR; CDR2 reads FQNEAQ (reference sequence). The CDR3 is 13 residues long. Trimming removed 3 bases at V and 4 bases at J, with 9 bases between. The CDR3 loop reads CASSLAGPTEAFF. The CDR3 DNA reads TGTGCCAGCAGCTTGGCTGGTCCCACTGAAGCTTTCTTT. The full variable domain, in which reference TRBV7-9 and TRBJ1-1 provide the parts outside the CDR3, is DTGVSQNPRHKITKRGQNVTFRCDPISEHNRLYWYRQTLGQGPEFLTYFQNEAQLEKSRLLSDRFSAERPKGSFSTLEIQRTEQGDSAMYLCASSLAGPTEAFFGQGTRLTVV.

With respect to this clone: Within the sample, other DNA sequences also encode this same CDR3. The J gene is TRBJ2-3, the V gene TRBV5-1, with 12 positions matching TRBD2. In germline, CDR1 is SGHRS, CDR2 YFSETQ. V shed 0 bases, J shed 0 bases, and the junction held 2 bases outside the gene matches. The CDR3 totals 17 residues. CDR3 coding DNA: TGCGCCAGCAGCTTGGGTACTAGCGGGGGGAGCACAGATACGCAGTATTTT. As protein: CASSLGTSGGSTDTQYF.

The chain uses TRBV6-5 and TRBJ2-7, with D possibly TRBD1 on 6 matching bases. Trimming stripped 5 bases from V and 6 bases from J, with 11 bases between. Germline-derived CDR1 and CDR2 are MNHEY and SVGAGI. This CDR3 contains 12 residues. The CDR3: CASSTGYSEQYF. DNA for the CDR3: TGTGCCAGCAGTACAGGGTACTCCGAGCAGTACTTC.

The CDR3 reads CARTPGQADEKLFF. As DNA, the CDR3 is TGTGCCAGGACCCCCGGACAGGCTGATGAAAAACTGTTTTTT. The chain couples TRBV6-5 to TRBJ1-4; TRBD1 matches at 7 bases. The CDR3 has 14 residues. Germline assignment: CDR1 MNHEY and CDR2 SVGAGI. The V segment lost 9 bases and the J segment 6 bases; nucleotides outside the gene matches: 10.

This sequence joins TRBV5-5 and TRBJ1-6; D is perhaps TRBD1 (5 bases). The CDR3 extends over 15 amino acids. V lost 5 bases and J 7 bases, leaving 16 bases between the germline ends. The germline CDR1 and CDR2 sequences are SGHKS and YYEKEE (reference sequence). The CDR3 nucleotides are TGTGCCAGCAGTTCCACCGGGGGTAGAAATTCACCCCTCCACTTT. As protein: CASSSTGGRNSPLHF.

This chain uses TRBV15 with TRBJ1-3, with D hard to call. Per germline, CDR1 LNHNV and CDR2 YYDKDF (reference sequence). CDR3 length equals 13 residues. Trimming removed 6 bases at V and 0 bases at J, with 6 bases between. The CDR3 region is CATSSSSGNTIYF. The DNA of the CDR3 is TGTGCCACCAGTTCGAGCTCTGGAAACACCATATATTTT.

The chain has TRBV6-5 and TRBJ1-1; tentative D call: TRBD1 (6 bases). CDR1 is MNHEY and CDR2 is SVGAGI in the germline V gene. V was trimmed by 11 bases and J by 6 bases, leaving 22 bases between them. The CDR3 extends over 14 amino acids. CDR3 bases: TGTGCCGGCATCCAAAGAGGGGGGGGGCCTGAAGCTTTCTTT. Its protein is CAGIQRGGGPEAFF.

The V and J genes are TRBV2 and TRBJ2-7, with 9 bases that match TRBD1. The CDR3 is 14 amino acids. Per germline, CDR1 SNHLY and CDR2 FYNNEI. After removal of 8 bases from V and 1 base from J, the junction contained 6 bases not matched to a gene. CDR3 residues: CASGGTGSSYEQYF. CDR3 nucleotides: TGTGCCAGCGGGGGGACAGGGTCATCCTACGAGCAGTACTTC.

On this clone itself: One end of the junction fails to match germline, which may point to a read error. This chain links TRBV5-1 with TRBJ2-5; TRBD1 matches 8 bases. The CDR3 is made up of 14 amino acids. CDR1 and CDR2 (germline): SGHRS, YFSETQ. CDR3 sequence reads: CASSPGQAQEAQYF. In DNA, the CDR3 is TGCGCCAGCAGCCCGGGACAGGCTCAAGAGGCCCAGTACTTC.

The chain links TRBV27 to TRBJ2-7; maybe TRBD2 (5 bases). The germline V and J ends were trimmed by 2 bases and 3 bases, with 11 bases remaining between them. The germline V gene encodes CDR1 MNHEY and CDR2 SMNVEV (reference sequence). This CDR3 comprises 14 residues. CDR3 amino acids: CASSLRGQYYEQYF. CDR3 nucleotides: TGTGCCAGCAGTTTACGAGGGCAGTACTACGAGCAGTACTTC.

The chain couples TRBV28 to TRBJ2-5, with D perhaps matching TRBD2 (6 bases). Germline loops: CDR1 MDHEN, CDR2 SYDVKM. Trimming stripped 3 bases from V and 2 bases from J, with 16 bases between. The CDR3 consists of 16 residues. This chain's CDR3 is CASSLVSGTSQETQYF. The CDR3 nucleotides read TGTGCCAGCAGTTTGGTTTCCGGGACTTCTCAAGAGACCCAGTACTTC.

This clone has just a few counts. The gene calls are TRBV6-1 and TRBJ2-2; D remains ambiguous. Per germline, CDR1 MNHNS and CDR2 SASEGT. The CDR3 runs to 14 residues. Trimming took 3 bases from V and 4 from J, leaving 9 bases between them. CDR3 in amino acids: CASSDQPGTGELFF. The CDR3 nucleotides read TGTGCCAGCAGTGACCAGCCGGGCACCGGGGAGCTGTTTTTT.

The rearrangement joins TRBV5-1 to TRBJ2-3, with 11 nucleotides matching TRBD2. CDR3 length: 17 residues. V trimming: 2 bases; J trimming: 2 bases; junction bases outside the gene matches: 7. The V gene's germline CDR1 is SGHRS and CDR2 YFSETQ. The DNA of the CDR3 is TGCGCCAGCAGCTTAAGTCTAGCGGGGGGTTTCACAGATACGCAGTATTTT. Its protein is CASSLSLAGGFTDTQYF.

V and J are TRBV7-8 and TRBJ2-2, with 8 bases aligning to TRBD1. Trimming removed 3 bases from V and 5 bases from J; junction bases left unmatched: 5. The CDR3 contains 15 residues. CDR1 is SGHVS, CDR2 FQNEAQ, per germline. The CDR3 DNA reads as TGTGCCAGCAGCTTGACAGGGGCATATACCGGGGAGCTGTTTTTT. Protein sequence: CASSLTGAYTGELFF.

This clone has more than one count but fewer than ten. The gene calls are TRBV4-1 and TRBJ2-7; D uncertain. CDR1 MGHRA and CDR2 YSYEKL come from the germline V gene. The CDR3 covers 14 residues. V lost 1 base, J lost 2 bases, and 9 bases lay in between. The CDR3 nucleotides are TGCGCCAGCAGCCAAGGACACGGTGCCTACGAGCAGTACTTC. This translates into CASSQGHGAYEQYF.

The chain has TRBV4-2 and TRBJ1-2; no reliable D call. The CDR3 totals 13 residues. Germline V gene sequence: CDR1 LGHNA, CDR2 YNFKEQ. The germline V and J ends were trimmed by 5 bases and 1 base, with 8 bases remaining between them. The CDR3 DNA is TGTGCCAGCAGCGACTCGAGTAACTATGGCTACACCTTC. Its protein product is CASSDSSNYGYTF.

The chain employs TRBV11-2 and TRBJ2-5; 10 bases line up with TRBD1. CDR1 and CDR2 (germline): SGHAT, FQNNGV. The CDR3 is made up of 15 amino acids. The J segment lost 0 bases and the V segment lost 5 bases, leaving 3 bases of the junction unmatched. The CDR3 loop reads CASSPGQGYQETQYF. For the CDR3, the DNA is TGTGCCAGCAGCCCGGGACAGGGGTACCAAGAGACCCAGTACTTC.